This TCR beta chain was identified in a study of blood T cell repertoires in COVID-19. Overall study: T cells, B-cell-depleted T cells, or PBMCs supplied cDNA or gDNA.

Repertoires were generated with immunoSEQ multiplex PCR, while TCRdb's copy carries only in-frame clones and drops some. The sample yields about 90,000 clones, 81% seen once. The CDR3 contains 15 residues. CDR1 MDHEN and CDR2 SYDVKM come from the germline V gene. J was trimmed by 6 bases and V by 6 bases; bases with no gene match: 10. Sequenced input: peripheral blood. The clonotype was recovered from an elderly man with active or convalescent COVID-19. This chain uses TRBV28 with TRBJ2-4; 8 nucleotides align to TRBD1. DNA for the CDR3: TGTGCCAGCAGCTGGGGTCGGACAGGGCCAAACATTCAGTACTTC. This encodes CASSWGRTGPNIQYF.